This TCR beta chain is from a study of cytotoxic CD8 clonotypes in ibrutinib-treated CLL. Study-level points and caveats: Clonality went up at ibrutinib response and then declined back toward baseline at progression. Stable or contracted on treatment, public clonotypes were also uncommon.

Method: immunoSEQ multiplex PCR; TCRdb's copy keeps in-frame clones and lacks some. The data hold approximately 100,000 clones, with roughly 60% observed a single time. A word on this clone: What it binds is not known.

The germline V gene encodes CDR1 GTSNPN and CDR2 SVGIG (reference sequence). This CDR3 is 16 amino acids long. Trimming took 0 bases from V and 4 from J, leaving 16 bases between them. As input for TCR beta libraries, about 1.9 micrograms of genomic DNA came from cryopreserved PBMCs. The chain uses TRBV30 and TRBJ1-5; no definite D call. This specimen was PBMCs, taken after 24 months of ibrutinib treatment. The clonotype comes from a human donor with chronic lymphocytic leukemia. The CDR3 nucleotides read TGTGCCTGGAGTGTACTGGGAGGGCTGACGAATCAGCCCCAGCATTTT. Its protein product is CAWSVLGGLTNQPQHF.